This T cell receptor beta chain is drawn from a study of OX40 agonist ivuxolimab in advanced cancers. The overall study: Each dose-escalation patient presented with hepatocellular carcinoma, melanoma, renal cell or head and neck cancer.

Sequencing used immunoSEQ multiplex PCR; TCRdb keeps in-frame clones, though not all of them. The sample holds about 97,000 clones; 70% to 90% are singletons and the top ten take approximately 5.7%. Points from the study as a whole: In the 0.1 to 3.0 mg/kg range, CD4+ and CD8+ blood T cells had expanded clonally by week 6.

As regards this clone: What it recognizes is unknown.

Germline assignment: CDR1 SGHAT and CDR2 FQNNGV. The CDR3 spans 16 residues. Trimming took 5 bases from V and 5 from J, leaving 18 bases between them. The source was CD4+ or CD8+ T cells sorted from blood, collected in a trial of the OX40 agonist ivuxolimab. J is TRBJ1-4 and V is TRBV11-2; D might be TRBD1 (5 bases). This receptor was obtained from an adult with an advanced solid tumor such as melanoma, head and neck, liver or kidney cancer. The CDR3 DNA is TGTGCCAGCAGCCCCCCGGGGGTCCGCATCAATGAAAAACTGTTTTTT. Its protein product is CASSPPGVRINEKLFF.